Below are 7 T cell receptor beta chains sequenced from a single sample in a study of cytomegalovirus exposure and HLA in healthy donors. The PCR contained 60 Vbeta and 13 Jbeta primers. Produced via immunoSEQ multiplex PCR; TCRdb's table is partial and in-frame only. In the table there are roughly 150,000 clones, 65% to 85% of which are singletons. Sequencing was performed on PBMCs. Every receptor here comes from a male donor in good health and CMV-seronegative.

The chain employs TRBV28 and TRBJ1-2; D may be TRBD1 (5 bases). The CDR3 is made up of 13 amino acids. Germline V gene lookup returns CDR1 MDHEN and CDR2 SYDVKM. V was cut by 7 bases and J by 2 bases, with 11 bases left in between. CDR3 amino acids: CASTTDSNYGYTF. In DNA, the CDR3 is TGTGCCAGCACCACAGACAGCAACTATGGCTACACCTTC.

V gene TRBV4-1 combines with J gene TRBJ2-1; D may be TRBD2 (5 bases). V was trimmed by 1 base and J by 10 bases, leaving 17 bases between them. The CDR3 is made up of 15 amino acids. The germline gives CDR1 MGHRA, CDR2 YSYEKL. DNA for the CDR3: TGCGCCAGCAGCCAAGCCCCTGGACTCCTCGGCGAGCAGTTCTTC. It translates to CASSQAPGLLGEQFF.

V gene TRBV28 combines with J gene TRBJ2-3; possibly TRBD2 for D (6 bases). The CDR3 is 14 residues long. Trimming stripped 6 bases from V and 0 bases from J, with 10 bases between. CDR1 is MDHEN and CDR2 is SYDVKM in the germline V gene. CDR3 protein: CASSGTLSTDTQYF. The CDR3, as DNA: TGTGCCAGCAGCGGGACTCTAAGCACAGATACGCAGTATTTT.

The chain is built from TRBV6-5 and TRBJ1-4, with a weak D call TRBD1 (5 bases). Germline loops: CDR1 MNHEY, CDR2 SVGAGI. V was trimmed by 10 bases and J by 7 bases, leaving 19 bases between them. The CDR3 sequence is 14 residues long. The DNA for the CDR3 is TGTGCCACAAAATCGGGGGTCACTGCTGAAAAACTGTTTTTT. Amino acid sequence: CATKSGVTAEKLFF.

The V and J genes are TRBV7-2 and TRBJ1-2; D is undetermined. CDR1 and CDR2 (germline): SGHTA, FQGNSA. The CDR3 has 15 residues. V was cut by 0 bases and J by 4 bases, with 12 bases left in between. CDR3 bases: TGTGCCAGCAGCTTAGCGAGGGCCTACGGCTATGGCTACACCTTC. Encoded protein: CASSLARAYGYGYTF.

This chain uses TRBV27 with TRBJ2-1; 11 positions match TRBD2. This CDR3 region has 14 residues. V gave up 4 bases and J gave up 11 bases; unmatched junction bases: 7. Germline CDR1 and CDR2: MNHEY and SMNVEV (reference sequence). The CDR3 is CASSYGLAGQKQFF. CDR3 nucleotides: TGTGCCAGCAGTTACGGACTAGCGGGCCAAAAGCAGTTCTTC.

Written as DNA, the CDR3 is TGTGCCAGCAGTTACCACCGTGGAACGGGCGAGCAGTACTTC. Translated, it gives CASSYHRGTGEQYF. The chain links TRBV6-6 to TRBJ2-7, with D unclear. This CDR3 is built from 14 residues. Germline assignment: CDR1 MNHNY and CDR2 SVGAGI (reference sequence). V lost 2 bases and J lost 6, with 14 bases in between.